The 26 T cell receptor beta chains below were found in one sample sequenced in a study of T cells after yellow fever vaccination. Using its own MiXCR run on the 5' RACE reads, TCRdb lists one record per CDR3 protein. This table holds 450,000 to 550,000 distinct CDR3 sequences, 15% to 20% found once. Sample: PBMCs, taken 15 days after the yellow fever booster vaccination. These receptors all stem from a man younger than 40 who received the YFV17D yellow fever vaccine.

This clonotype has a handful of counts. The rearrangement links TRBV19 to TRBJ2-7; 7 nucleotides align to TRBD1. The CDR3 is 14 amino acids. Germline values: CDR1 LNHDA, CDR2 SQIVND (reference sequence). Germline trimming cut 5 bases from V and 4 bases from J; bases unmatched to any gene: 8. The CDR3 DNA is TGTGCCAGTAGTCGGTCCGGGACAGTTTACGAGCAGTACTTC. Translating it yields CASSRSGTVYEQYF.

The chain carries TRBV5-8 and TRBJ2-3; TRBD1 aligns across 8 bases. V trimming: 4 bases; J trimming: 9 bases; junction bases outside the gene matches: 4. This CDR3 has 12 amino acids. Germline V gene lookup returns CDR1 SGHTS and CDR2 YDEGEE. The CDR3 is CASSKDRATQYF. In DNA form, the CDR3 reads TGTGCCAGCAGCAAGGACAGGGCCACGCAGTATTTT.

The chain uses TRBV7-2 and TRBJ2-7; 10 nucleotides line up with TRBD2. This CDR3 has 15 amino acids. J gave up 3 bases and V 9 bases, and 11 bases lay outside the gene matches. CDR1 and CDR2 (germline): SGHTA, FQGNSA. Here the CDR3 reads CASAGGLAGVYEQYF. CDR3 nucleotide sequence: TGTGCCAGTGCCGGGGGCCTAGCGGGAGTCTACGAGCAGTACTTC.

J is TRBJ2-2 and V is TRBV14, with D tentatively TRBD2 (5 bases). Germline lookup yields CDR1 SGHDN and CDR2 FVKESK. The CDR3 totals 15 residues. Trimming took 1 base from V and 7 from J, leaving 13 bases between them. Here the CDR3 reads CASSQALRGFGELFF. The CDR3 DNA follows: TGTGCCAGCAGCCAAGCACTACGAGGGTTCGGGGAGCTGTTTTTT.

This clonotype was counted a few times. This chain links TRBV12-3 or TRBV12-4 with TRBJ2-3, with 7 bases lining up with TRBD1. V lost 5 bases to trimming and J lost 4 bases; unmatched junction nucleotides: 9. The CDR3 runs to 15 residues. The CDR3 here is CASSIQGYGSDTQYF. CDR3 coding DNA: TGTGCCAGCAGTATACAGGGGTATGGCTCAGATACGCAGTATTTT.

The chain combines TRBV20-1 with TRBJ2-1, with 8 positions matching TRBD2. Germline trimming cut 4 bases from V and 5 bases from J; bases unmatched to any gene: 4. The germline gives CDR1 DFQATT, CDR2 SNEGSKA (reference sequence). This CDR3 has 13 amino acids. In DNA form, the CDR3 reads TGCAGTGCTACTAGCGGGCCAAACAATGAGCAGTTCTTC. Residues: CSATSGPNNEQFF.

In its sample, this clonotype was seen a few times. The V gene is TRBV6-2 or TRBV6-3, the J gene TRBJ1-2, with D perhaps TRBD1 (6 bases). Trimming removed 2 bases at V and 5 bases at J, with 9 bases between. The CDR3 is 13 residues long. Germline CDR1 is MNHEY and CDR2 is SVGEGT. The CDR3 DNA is TGTGCCAGCAGTTACCTCGGACAGTATGGCTACACCTTC. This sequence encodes CASSYLGQYGYTF.

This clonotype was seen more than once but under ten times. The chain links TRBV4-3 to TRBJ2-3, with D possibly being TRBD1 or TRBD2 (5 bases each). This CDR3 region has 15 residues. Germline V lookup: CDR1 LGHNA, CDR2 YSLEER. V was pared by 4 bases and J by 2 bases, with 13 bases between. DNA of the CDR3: TGCGCCAGCAGCCCCTTTTCGGGGCCCACAGATACGCAGTATTTT. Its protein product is CASSPFSGPTDTQYF.

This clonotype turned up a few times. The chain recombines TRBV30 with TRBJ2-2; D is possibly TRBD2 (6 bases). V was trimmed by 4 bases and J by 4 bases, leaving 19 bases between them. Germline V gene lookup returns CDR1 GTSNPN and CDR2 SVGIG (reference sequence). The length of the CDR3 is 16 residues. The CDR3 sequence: CAWIAGIAASTGELFF. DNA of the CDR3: TGTGCCTGGATCGCGGGAATAGCGGCTTCCACCGGGGAGCTGTTTTTT.

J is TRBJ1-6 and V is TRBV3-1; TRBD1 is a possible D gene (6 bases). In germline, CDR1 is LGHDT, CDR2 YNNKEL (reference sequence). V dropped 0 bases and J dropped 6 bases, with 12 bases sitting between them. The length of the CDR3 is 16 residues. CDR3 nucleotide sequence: TGTGCCAGCAGCCAAGAAACCGGGACAATTAATTCACCCCTCCACTTT. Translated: CASSQETGTINSPLHF.

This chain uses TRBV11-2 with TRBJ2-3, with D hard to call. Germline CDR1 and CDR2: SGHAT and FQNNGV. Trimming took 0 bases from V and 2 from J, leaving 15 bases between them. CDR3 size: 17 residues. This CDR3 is CASSLEKTLLYTDTQYF. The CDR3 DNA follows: TGTGCCAGCAGCTTAGAAAAAACACTCTTGTACACAGATACGCAGTATTTT.

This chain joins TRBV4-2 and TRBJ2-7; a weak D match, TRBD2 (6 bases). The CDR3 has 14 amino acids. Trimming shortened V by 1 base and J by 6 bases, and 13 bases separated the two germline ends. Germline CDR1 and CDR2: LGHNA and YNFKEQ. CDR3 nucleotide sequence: TGTGCCAGCAGCCAAGTAGAACTAGCCACCGAGCAGTACTTC. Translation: CASSQVELATEQYF.

The CDR3 sequence is CSARDADSFDEQYF. CDR3 nucleotides: TGCAGTGCTAGAGATGCTGACAGCTTCGACGAGCAGTACTTC. The chain combines TRBV20-1 with TRBJ2-7; D is possibly TRBD1 (5 bases). Germline V lookup: CDR1 DFQATT, CDR2 SNEGSKA (reference sequence). The CDR3 length is 14 residues. The ends were cut back, 0 bases at V and 5 bases at J, with 14 bases in the middle.

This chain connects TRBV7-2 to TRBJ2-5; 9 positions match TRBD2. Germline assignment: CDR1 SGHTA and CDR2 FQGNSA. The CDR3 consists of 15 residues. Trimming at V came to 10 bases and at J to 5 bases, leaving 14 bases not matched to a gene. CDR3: CANRIAGAVVETQYF. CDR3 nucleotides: TGTGCCAACAGAATAGCGGGAGCGGTTGTCGAGACCCAGTACTTC.

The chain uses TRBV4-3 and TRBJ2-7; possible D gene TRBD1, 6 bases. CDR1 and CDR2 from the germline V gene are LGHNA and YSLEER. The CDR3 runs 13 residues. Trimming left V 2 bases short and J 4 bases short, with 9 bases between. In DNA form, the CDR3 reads TGCGCCAGCAGCCAATCCCAGGGGTACGAGCAGTACTTC. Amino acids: CASSQSQGYEQYF.

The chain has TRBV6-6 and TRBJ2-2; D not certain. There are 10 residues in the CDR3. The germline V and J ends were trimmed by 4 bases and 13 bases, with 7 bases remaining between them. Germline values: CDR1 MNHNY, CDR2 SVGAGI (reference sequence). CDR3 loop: CASSSSGLFF. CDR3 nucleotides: TGTGCCAGCAGTTCGTCCGGGCTGTTTTTT.

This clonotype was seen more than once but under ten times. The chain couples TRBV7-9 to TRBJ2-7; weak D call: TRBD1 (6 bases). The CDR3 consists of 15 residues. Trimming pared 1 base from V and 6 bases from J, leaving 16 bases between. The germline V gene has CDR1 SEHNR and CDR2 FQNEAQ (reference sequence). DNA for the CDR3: TGTGCCAGCAGCTTAGGGCGAGGGGGATTTCGCGAGCAGTACTTC. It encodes CASSLGRGGFREQYF.

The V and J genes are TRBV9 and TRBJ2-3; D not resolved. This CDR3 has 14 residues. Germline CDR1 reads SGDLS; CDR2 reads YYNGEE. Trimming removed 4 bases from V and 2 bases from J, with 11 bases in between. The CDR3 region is CASSLKQFTDTQYF. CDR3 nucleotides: TGTGCCAGCAGCCTCAAGCAGTTCACAGATACGCAGTATTTT.

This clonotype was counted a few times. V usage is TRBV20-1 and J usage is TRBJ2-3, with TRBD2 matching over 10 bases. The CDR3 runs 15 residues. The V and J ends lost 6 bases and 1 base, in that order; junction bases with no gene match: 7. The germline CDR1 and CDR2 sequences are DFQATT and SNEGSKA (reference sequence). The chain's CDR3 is CSAGGLAGGTDTQYF. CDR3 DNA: TGCAGTGCCGGGGGTCTAGCGGGAGGCACAGATACGCAGTATTTT.

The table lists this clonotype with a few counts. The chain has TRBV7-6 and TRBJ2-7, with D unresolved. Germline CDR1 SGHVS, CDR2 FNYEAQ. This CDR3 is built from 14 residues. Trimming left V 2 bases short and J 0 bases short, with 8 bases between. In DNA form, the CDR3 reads TGTGCCAGCAGCTTAAGGATGAGCTCCTACGAGCAGTACTTC. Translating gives CASSLRMSSYEQYF.

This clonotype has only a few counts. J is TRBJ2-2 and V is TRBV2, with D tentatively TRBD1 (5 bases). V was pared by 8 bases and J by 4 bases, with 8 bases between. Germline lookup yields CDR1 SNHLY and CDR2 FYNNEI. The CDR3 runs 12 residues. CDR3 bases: TGTGCCAGCCAGGGCTTCACCGGGGAGCTGTTTTTT. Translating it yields CASQGFTGELFF.

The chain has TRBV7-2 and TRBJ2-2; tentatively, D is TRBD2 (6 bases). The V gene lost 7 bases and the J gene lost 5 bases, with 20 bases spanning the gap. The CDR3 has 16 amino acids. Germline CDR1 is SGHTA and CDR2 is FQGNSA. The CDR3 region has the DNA TGTGCCAGCACCAAGAATAGGGCGGGACGTACCGGGGAGCTGTTTTTT. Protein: CASTKNRAGRTGELFF. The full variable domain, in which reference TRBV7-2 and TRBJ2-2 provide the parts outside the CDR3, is GAGVSQSPSNKVTEKGKDVELRCDPISGHTALYWYRQSLGQGLEFLIYFQGNSAPDKSGLPSDRFSAERTGGSVSTLTIQRTQQEDSAVYLCASTKNRAGRTGELFFGEGSRLTVL.

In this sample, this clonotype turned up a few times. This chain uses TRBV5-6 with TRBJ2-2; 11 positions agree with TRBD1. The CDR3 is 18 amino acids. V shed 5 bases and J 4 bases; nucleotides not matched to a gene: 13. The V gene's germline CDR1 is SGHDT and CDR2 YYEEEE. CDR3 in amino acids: CASSKSRTGGGGTGELFF. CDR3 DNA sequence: TGTGCCAGCAGTAAGTCTAGGACAGGGGGCGGAGGCACCGGGGAGCTGTTTTTT.

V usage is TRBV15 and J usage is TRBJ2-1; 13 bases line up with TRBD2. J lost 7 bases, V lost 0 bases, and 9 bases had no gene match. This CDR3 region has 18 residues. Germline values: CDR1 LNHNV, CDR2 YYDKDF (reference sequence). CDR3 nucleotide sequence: TGTGCCACCAGCAGAGATTTTACTAGCGGGAGGGCCTTGAATGAGCAGTTCTTC. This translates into CATSRDFTSGRALNEQFF.

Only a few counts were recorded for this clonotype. CDR3 nucleotide sequence: TGTGCCAGCAGTGAATCGGGGTGGTCGGCCCAGTACTTC. Protein product: CASSESGWSAQYF. The gene calls are TRBV6-1 and TRBJ2-5; D is perhaps TRBD2 (5 bases). Germline V gene sequence: CDR1 MNHNS, CDR2 SASEGT. The CDR3 has 13 residues. V was cut by 2 bases and J by 9 bases, with 13 bases left in between.

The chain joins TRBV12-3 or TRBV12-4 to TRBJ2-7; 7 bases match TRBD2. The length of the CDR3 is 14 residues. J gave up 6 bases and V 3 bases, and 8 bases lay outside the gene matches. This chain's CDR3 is CASSLAPGGSEQYF. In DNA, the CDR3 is TGTGCCAGCAGTTTGGCGCCGGGAGGCTCCGAGCAGTACTTC.